A single sample is the source of the 28 T cell receptor beta chains below, sequenced in a study of blood T cell repertoires in COVID-19. Generated by immunoSEQ multiplex PCR, the TCRdb table keeps only in-frame clones and is missing some. The sample has a few hundred thousand clones; approximately 80% are singletons. Sequencing input: PBMCs or T cells enriched from blood (not recorded which). Source of these receptors: a woman aged 40-49 years with acute COVID-19.

The chain couples TRBV30 to TRBJ1-3; TRBD1 is a possible D gene (5 bases). This CDR3 contains 13 residues. Germline V CDR1 and CDR2: GTSNPN, SVGIG (reference sequence). Trimming pared 8 bases from V and 4 bases from J, leaving 15 bases between. CDR3 nucleotides: TGTGCCCTCACACACTCAGGGGGAAACACCATATATTTT. Encoded protein: CALTHSGGNTIYF.

V and J are TRBV19 and TRBJ1-4; D is unclear. The V end lost 9 bases, the J end lost 0 bases, and 11 bases lay between the germline ends. CDR3 length: 14 amino acids. Germline V CDR1 and CDR2: LNHDA, SQIVND (reference sequence). In nucleotides, the CDR3 is TGTGCCAGCCGCGGGCCTGCAACTAATGAAAAACTGTTTTTT. Protein product: CASRGPATNEKLFF. The full variable domain, its missing parts supplied by reference TRBV19 and TRBJ1-4, is DGGITQSPKYLFRKEGQNVTLSCEQNLNHDAMYWYRQDPGQGLRLIYYSQIVNDFQKGDIAEGYSVSREKKESFPLTVTSAQKNPTAFYLCASRGPATNEKLFFGSGTQLSVL.

The chain is built from TRBV28 and TRBJ1-2, with D hard to call. This CDR3 region has 14 residues. V was trimmed by 5 bases and J by 2 bases, leaving 12 bases between them. The V gene's germline CDR1 is MDHEN and CDR2 SYDVKM. The CDR3: CASSPSSANYGYTF. CDR3 DNA: TGTGCCAGCAGTCCCTCGTCCGCGAACTATGGCTACACCTTC.

The chain has TRBV2 and TRBJ2-3; 9 bases map to TRBD1. The CDR3 is 13 residues long. V was pared by 7 bases and J by 5 bases, with 4 bases of the junction left unmatched. Per the germline V gene, CDR1 is SNHLY and CDR2 is FYNNEI. CDR3 DNA sequence: TGTGCCAGCACCCCGGACAGGGGAGATACGCAGTATTTT. This encodes CASTPDRGDTQYF.

Points on this clone: At the DNA level, this CDR3 is encoded by other sequences in the same sample as well. This chain's CDR3 is CASSGGRNTGELFF. The CDR3 DNA is TGTGCCAGCAGCGGAGGGAGGAACACCGGGGAGCTGTTTTTT. This rearrangement joins TRBV7-2 to TRBJ2-2; possibly TRBD2 for D (6 bases). The V end lost 5 bases, the J end lost 1 base, and 8 bases lay between the germline ends. Germline CDR1 and CDR2: SGHTA and FQGNSA. The CDR3 totals 14 residues. Looking up the rest from reference TRBV7-2 and TRBJ2-2 gives the full variable domain: GAGVSQSPSNKVTEKGKDVELRCDPISGHTALYWYRQSLGQGLEFLIYFQGNSAPDKSGLPSDRFSAERTGGSVSTLTIQRTQQEDSAVYLCASSGGRNTGELFFGEGSRLTVL.

CDR3 protein: CASSFGTGFSTEAFF. CDR3 bases: TGTGCCAGCAGCTTCGGTACAGGGTTTAGCACTGAAGCTTTCTTT. J is TRBJ1-1 and V is TRBV7-2, with D maybe TRBD1 (6 bases). This CDR3 is 15 amino acids long. From germline, CDR1 is SGHTA and CDR2 FQGNSA. V gave up 3 bases and J gave up 4 bases, with 15 bases separating them.

The V gene is TRBV30, the J gene TRBJ1-3, with D unclear. The CDR3 spans 15 residues. Germline CDR1 GTSNPN, CDR2 SVGIG (reference sequence). Trimming shortened V by 0 bases and J by 0 bases, and 9 bases separated the two germline ends. The CDR3 bases are TGTGCCTGGAGTGTACACGGGAACTCTGGAAACACCATATATTTT. Its protein is CAWSVHGNSGNTIYF.

V gene TRBV5-6 combines with J gene TRBJ1-6; D ambiguous. Germline V gene sequence: CDR1 SGHDT, CDR2 YYEEEE. Between the trimmed V and J ends, which lost 4 bases and 6 bases, there was a span of 14 bases. The CDR3 length is 15 residues. The CDR3 nucleotides are TGTGCCAGCAGCACTACCTCGACGGTTAATTCACCCCTCCACTTT. Protein: CASSTTSTVNSPLHF. Together with reference TRBV5-6 and TRBJ1-6, the CDR3 gives the full variable domain: DAGVTQSPTHLIKTRGQQVTLRCSPKSGHDTVSWYQQALGQGPQFIFQYYEEEERQRGNFPDRFSGHQFPNYSSELNVNALLLGDSALYLCASSTTSTVNSPLHFGNGTRLTVT.

This chain joins TRBV5-1 and TRBJ2-3, with D possibly matching TRBD1 (6 bases). CDR1 and CDR2 (germline): SGHRS, YFSETQ. The CDR3 contains 15 residues. The germline V and J ends were trimmed by 1 base and 5 bases, with 14 bases remaining between them. In nucleotides, the CDR3 is TGCGCCAGCAGCTTGAGAGGGACCAGGGGAGATACGCAGTATTTT. It encodes CASSLRGTRGDTQYF.

In its sample, this clone was seen a few times. The CDR3, as DNA: TGTGCCAGCAGCCCAACTAGCGTTAGCGGGGAGCTGTTTTTT. Translated: CASSPTSVSGELFF. This chain joins TRBV7-3 and TRBJ2-2, with 7 bases aligning to TRBD2. V was clipped by 5 bases and J by 7 bases; unmatched bases: 7. This CDR3 region has 14 residues. The germline gives CDR1 SGHTA, CDR2 FQGTGA.

J is TRBJ2-3 and V is TRBV5-6; 10 bases are shared with TRBD1. From germline, CDR1 is SGHDT and CDR2 YYEEEE. V lost 4 bases to trimming and J lost 5 bases; unmatched junction nucleotides: 7. The CDR3 has 15 residues. The CDR3 region has the DNA TGTGCCAGCAGCCCAGGGACAGGGGTTGGAGATACGCAGTATTTT. Protein product: CASSPGTGVGDTQYF.

This chain uses TRBV10-2 with TRBJ2-1, with D unclear. The CDR3 runs to 13 residues. V gave up 2 bases and J gave up 3 bases, with 5 bases separating them. Germline CDR1 WSHSY, CDR2 SAAADI. The CDR3, as DNA: TGCGCCAGCAGTGAGGGTAGCTACAATGAGCAGTTCTTC. Its translation is CASSEGSYNEQFF.

This clone was observed many times. The chain combines TRBV28 with TRBJ1-3; tentatively, D is TRBD1 (5 bases). The germline V gene has CDR1 MDHEN and CDR2 SYDVKM. V gave up 7 bases and J gave up 1 base, with 14 bases separating them. This CDR3 region has 15 residues. The CDR3 DNA reads as TGTGCCAGCACCCAGGGAGGGCGATCTGGAAACACCATATATTTT. Amino acids: CASTQGGRSGNTIYF. Based on the CDR3 plus reference TRBV28 and TRBJ1-3, the full variable domain is DVKVTQSSRYLVKRTGEKVFLECVQDMDHENMFWYRQDPGLGLRLIYFSYDVKMKEKGDIPEGYSVSREKKERFSLILESASTNQTSMYLCASTQGGRSGNTIYFGEGSWLTVV.

This clone was seen only a few times. The rearrangement joins TRBV19 to TRBJ1-3, with TRBD1 identical over 7 bases. The length of the CDR3 is 16 residues. V was pared by 5 bases and J by 1 base, with 8 bases of the junction left unmatched. Per germline, CDR1 LNHDA and CDR2 SQIVND (reference sequence). CDR3 region: CASSAGTVRSGNTIYF. The DNA for the CDR3 is TGTGCCAGTAGTGCCGGGACAGTGAGATCTGGAAACACCATATATTTT. The full variable domain, in which reference TRBV19 and TRBJ1-3 provide the parts outside the CDR3, is DGGITQSPKYLFRKEGQNVTLSCEQNLNHDAMYWYRQDPGQGLRLIYYSQIVNDFQKGDIAEGYSVSREKKESFPLTVTSAQKNPTAFYLCASSAGTVRSGNTIYFGEGSWLTVV.

The chain uses TRBV28 and TRBJ2-2; D may be TRBD2 (7 bases). Trimming shortened V by 2 bases and J by 3 bases, and 13 bases separated the two germline ends. Germline V gene data show CDR1 as MDHEN and CDR2 as SYDVKM. CDR3 length: 16 residues. CDR3 protein: CASSLRGGADTGELFF. The CDR3 DNA reads as TGTGCCAGCAGTTTAAGGGGGGGCGCAGACACCGGGGAGCTGTTTTTT.

The rearrangement joins TRBV7-2 to TRBJ2-1, with D tentatively TRBD2 (7 bases). CDR3 length: 16 residues. V dropped 6 bases and J dropped 0 bases, with 15 bases sitting between them. Germline V gives CDR1 SGHTA, CDR2 FQGNSA. The CDR3 DNA follows: TGTGCCAGCAGAATAGGGGGGGTTAGCTCCTACAATGAGCAGTTCTTC. Translating it yields CASRIGGVSSYNEQFF.

This chain joins TRBV30 and TRBJ1-5, with TRBD1 matching over 7 bases. This CDR3 contains 13 residues. J was trimmed by 5 bases and V by 2 bases; bases with no gene match: 3. Germline loops: CDR1 GTSNPN, CDR2 SVGIG (reference sequence). The CDR3 DNA reads as TGTGCCTGGAGTCAGGGGGGTGATCAGCCCCAGCATTTT. It yields the protein CAWSQGGDQPQHF.

The V call is TRBV30, the J call TRBJ2-7, with a tentative D call TRBD1 (6 bases). The CDR3 is 16 residues long. The germline V gene has CDR1 GTSNPN and CDR2 SVGIG (reference sequence). The V end was cut by 0 bases, the J end by 6 bases, with 21 bases between. The CDR3 DNA sequence: TGTGCCTGGAGTGTAGGGTCGACAGGTGTTCCTCGCGAGCAGTACTTC. Translating gives CAWSVGSTGVPREQYF. Based on the CDR3 plus reference TRBV30 and TRBJ2-7, the full variable domain is SQTIHQWPATLVQPVGSPLSLECTVEGTSNPNLYWYRQAAGRGLQLLFYSVGIGQISSEVPQNLSASRPQDRQFILSSKKLLLSDSGFYLCAWSVGSTGVPREQYFGPGTRLTVT.

The chain recombines TRBV2 with TRBJ1-1; D is possibly TRBD1 (6 bases). Trimming removed 6 bases at V and 4 bases at J, with 21 bases between. Germline V CDR1 and CDR2: SNHLY, FYNNEI. The CDR3 is 16 amino acids. CDR3 sequence reads: CASRRHLTGKLTEAFF. The CDR3 DNA is TGTGCCAGCAGGCGTCATTTGACAGGAAAACTCACTGAAGCTTTCTTT.

The chain carries TRBV29-1 and TRBJ2-7, with 8 bases aligning to TRBD2. The CDR3 spans 14 residues. The J segment lost 4 bases and the V segment lost 3 bases, leaving 8 bases of the junction unmatched. Looked up from germline, CDR1 is SQVTM and CDR2 is ANQGSEA. In DNA form, the CDR3 reads TGCAGCGTTGACACGGGGGGGGCAGGGTACGAGCAGTACTTC. It encodes CSVDTGGAGYEQYF.

J is TRBJ1-5 and V is TRBV13; TRBD1 might be the D (6 bases). The CDR3 extends over 16 amino acids. Germline-derived CDR1 and CDR2 are PRHDT and FYEKMQ (reference sequence). V was clipped by 0 bases and J by 4 bases, with 13 bases between them. The CDR3 coding sequence is TGTGCCAGCAGCTTAGGGGGGCAGGGGTTAAATCAGCCCCAGCATTTT. Translation gives CASSLGGQGLNQPQHF.

This CDR3 is CASSMPSGDEQYF. The CDR3 nucleotides read TGTGCCAGTAGTATGCCTTCCGGGGACGAGCAGTACTTC. The V call is TRBV19, the J call TRBJ2-7; tentatively, D is TRBD2 (5 bases). This CDR3 contains 13 residues. The V gene lost 3 bases and the J gene lost 5 bases, with 11 bases spanning the gap. Germline values: CDR1 LNHDA, CDR2 SQIVND (reference sequence). Together with reference TRBV19 and TRBJ2-7, the CDR3 gives the full variable domain: DGGITQSPKYLFRKEGQNVTLSCEQNLNHDAMYWYRQDPGQGLRLIYYSQIVNDFQKGDIAEGYSVSREKKESFPLTVTSAQKNPTAFYLCASSMPSGDEQYFGPGTRLTVT.

The V call is TRBV4-2, the J call TRBJ1-6, with a possible D match to TRBD1 (5 bases). Trimming left V 1 base short and J 9 bases short, with 13 bases between. The CDR3 has 15 amino acids. Germline CDR1 is LGHNA and CDR2 is YNFKEQ. As DNA, the CDR3 is TGTGCCAGCAGCCAAGGCCGGGGGGTTGGTTCACCCCTCCACTTT. Its protein product is CASSQGRGVGSPLHF.

CDR3 residues: CATSDPGLAGRTDTQYF. Written as DNA, the CDR3 is TGTGCCACCAGTGACCCGGGACTAGCGGGACGCACAGATACGCAGTATTTT. V and J are TRBV24-1 and TRBJ2-3; TRBD2 agrees at 13 bases. The CDR3 length is 17 residues. Germline CDR1 and CDR2: KGHDR and SFDVKD. V lost 4 bases to trimming and J lost 1 base; unmatched junction nucleotides: 4.

The chain carries TRBV28 and TRBJ1-2, with 8 bases matching TRBD1. V shed 5 bases, J shed 4 bases, and the junction held 3 bases outside the gene matches. Germline V gene sequence: CDR1 MDHEN, CDR2 SYDVKM. The CDR3 totals 13 residues. DNA of the CDR3: TGTGCCAGCAGTCCAGGACAGGGCTATGGCTACACCTTC. As protein: CASSPGQGYGYTF.

J is TRBJ1-6 and V is TRBV28; 9 positions match TRBD1. Germline trimming cut 6 bases from V and 8 bases from J; bases unmatched to any gene: 11. The CDR3 runs 16 residues. CDR1 and CDR2 from the germline V gene are MDHEN and SYDVKM. The CDR3 region is CASRVRTGAYHSPLHF. The DNA of the CDR3 is TGTGCCAGCAGGGTTCGGACAGGGGCGTATCATTCACCCCTCCACTTT.

With respect to this clone: The sample carries other DNA sequences with the same CDR3. The chain recombines TRBV5-4 with TRBJ1-5; D may be TRBD1 (6 bases). Trimming took off 3 bases at V and 7 bases at J, with 26 bases between the two ends. Germline V gene lookup returns CDR1 SGHNT and CDR2 YYREEE (reference sequence). This CDR3 has 18 residues. CDR3 sequence (DNA): TGTGCCAGCAGCTACCAATCGGCGGTCGATGAGGGGGACCAGCCCCAGCATTTT. As protein: CASSYQSAVDEGDQPQHF.

This clone is a singleton in its sample. The chain joins TRBV7-2 to TRBJ1-1; D is undetermined. The germline V and J ends were trimmed by 3 bases and 4 bases, with 9 bases remaining between them. Looked up from germline, CDR1 is SGHTA and CDR2 is FQGNSA. This CDR3 has 13 amino acids. CDR3 protein: CASSFPIITEAFF. In nucleotides, the CDR3 is TGTGCCAGCAGCTTTCCTATCATCACTGAAGCTTTCTTT.